The clone carrying this T cell receptor beta chain turned up a few times. The target antigen is unknown. V lost 6 bases and J 3 bases, leaving 9 bases between the germline ends. The CDR3 consists of 13 residues. In germline, CDR1 is MDHEN, CDR2 SYDVKM. The data stem from a study of T cell repertoires in cytomegalovirus infection. Study background: Indications of both CMV infection and matching HLA type were provided by public TCR beta signatures.

General study results and limits: Summed frequency of public TCR beta families distinguished CMV carriers with the relevant HLA. It was HLA-C-restricted CMV-specific TCR beta clonotypes that dominated the response ex vivo.

TCRdb reprocessed the reads via MiXCR and lists one record per CDR3 protein. The top ten clones hold roughly 2.8% of a sample with around 740,000 distinct CDR3 sequences, approximately 34% of them seen once. Sequencing was performed on PBMCs. The receptor was derived from a human donor in good health (CMV status not recorded). Some clones in this sample may be carry-over from other donors' samples. The rearrangement links TRBV28 to TRBJ1-5, with D perhaps matching TRBD1 (5 bases). The CDR3 bases are TGTGCCAGCAGAGGGGCTTTCAATCAGCCCCAGCATTTT. Its protein product is CASRGAFNQPQHF.